This T cell receptor beta chain stems from a study of T cell responses to AZD1222 COVID-19 vaccine. Second doses were pooled across both intervals (about 4 or about 12 weeks). Produced via immunoSEQ multiplex PCR; TCRdb's table is partial and in-frame only. This sample has 100,000 or so clones, with around 87% found just once. This receptor was obtained from an adult who received the AZD1222 COVID-19 vaccine. The sample here was peripheral blood, taken 28 days after the second AZD1222 dose.

In DNA form, the CDR3 reads TGTGCCAGCAGCGTAGGTTATGCGGGTGAGCAGTTCTTC. Translating gives CASSVGYAGEQFF. The J gene is TRBJ2-1, the V gene TRBV9; possibly TRBD2 for D (5 bases). The germline V gene encodes CDR1 SGDLS and CDR2 YYNGEE. The CDR3 consists of 13 residues. Between the trimmed V and J ends, which lost 0 bases and 9 bases, there was a span of 10 bases.